This T cell receptor beta chain stems from a study of blood T cell repertoires in COVID-19. Study-level background: Acute-phase and convalescent COVID-19 samples originated in the United States, Italy and Spain.

The CDR3 extends over 15 amino acids. The J segment lost 1 base and the V segment lost 9 bases, leaving 7 bases of the junction unmatched. From germline, CDR1 is MNHEY and CDR2 SVGAGI. Original processing notes: Using reference gene primer amplification, nucleated cell counts were estimated. The repertoire was sequenced with immunoSEQ multiplex PCR; TCRdb's copy has only in-frame clones and lacks some. That table gives V, J and clone size, and the DNA gave D and trimming. The sample shows about 160,000 clones, 85% of them seen only once. This sequence was found in a human donor with acute or convalescent COVID-19. The donor label of this sample is uncertain. The chain uses TRBV6-5 and TRBJ1-3, with 9 nucleotides matching TRBD1. The sample taken for sequencing was peripheral blood. CDR3 bases: TGTGCCAGTTCGGACAGGGGACGGTCTGGAAACACCATATATTTT. Protein product: CASSDRGRSGNTIYF.